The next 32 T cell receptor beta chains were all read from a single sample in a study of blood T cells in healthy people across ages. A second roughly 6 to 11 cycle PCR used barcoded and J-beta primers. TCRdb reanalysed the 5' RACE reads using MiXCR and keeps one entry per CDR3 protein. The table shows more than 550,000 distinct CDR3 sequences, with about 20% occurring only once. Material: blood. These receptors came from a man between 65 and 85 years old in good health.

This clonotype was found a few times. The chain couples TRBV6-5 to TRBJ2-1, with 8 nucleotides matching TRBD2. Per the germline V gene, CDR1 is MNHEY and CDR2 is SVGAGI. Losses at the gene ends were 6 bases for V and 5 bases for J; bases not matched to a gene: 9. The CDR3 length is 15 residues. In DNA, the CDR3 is TGTGCCAGCAGCACCCTAGCGGGTGGGAACAATGAGCAGTTCTTC. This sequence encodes CASSTLAGGNNEQFF.

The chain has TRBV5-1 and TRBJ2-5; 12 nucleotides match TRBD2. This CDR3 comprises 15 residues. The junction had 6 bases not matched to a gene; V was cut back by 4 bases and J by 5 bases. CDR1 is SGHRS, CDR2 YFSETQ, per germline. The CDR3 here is CASSPTTSGGETQYF. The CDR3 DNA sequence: TGCGCCAGCAGCCCGACGACTAGCGGGGGTGAGACCCAGTACTTC.

This CDR3 is CSASGTESYEQYF. The CDR3, as DNA: TGCAGTGCTTCCGGGACAGAGAGCTACGAGCAGTACTTC. The genes are TRBV20-1 and TRBJ2-7; 7 bases agree with TRBD1. J was trimmed by 3 bases and V by 5 bases; bases with no gene match: 7. Germline V gene data show CDR1 as DFQATT and CDR2 as SNEGSKA (reference sequence). This CDR3 contains 13 residues.

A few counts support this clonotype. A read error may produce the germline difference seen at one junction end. Here the CDR3 reads CASRRTENTGAFF. The CDR3 nucleotides are TGTGCCAGCAGAAGGACGGAGAACACTGGAGCTTTCTTT. The chain joins TRBV12-3 or TRBV12-4 to TRBJ1-1; D unclear. This CDR3 spans 13 amino acids.

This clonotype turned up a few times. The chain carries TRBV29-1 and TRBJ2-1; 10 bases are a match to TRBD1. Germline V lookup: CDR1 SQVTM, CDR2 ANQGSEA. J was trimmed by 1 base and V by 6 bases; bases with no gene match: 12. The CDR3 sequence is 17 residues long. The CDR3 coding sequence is TGCAGCGTCTCCGGGACAGGGGTTGTTTTGTCCTACAATGAGCAGTTCTTC. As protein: CSVSGTGVVLSYNEQFF.

CDR3 in DNA: TGCAGCGCCGGTAGCGGGGGAGCCAAAAACATTCAGTACTTC. This sequence encodes CSAGSGGAKNIQYF. This chain uses TRBV29-1 with TRBJ2-4; 9 bases fit TRBD2. Unmatched junction bases numbered 4, after V lost 7 bases and J lost 0 bases. Germline CDR1 and CDR2: SQVTM and ANQGSEA. The CDR3 sequence is 14 residues long.

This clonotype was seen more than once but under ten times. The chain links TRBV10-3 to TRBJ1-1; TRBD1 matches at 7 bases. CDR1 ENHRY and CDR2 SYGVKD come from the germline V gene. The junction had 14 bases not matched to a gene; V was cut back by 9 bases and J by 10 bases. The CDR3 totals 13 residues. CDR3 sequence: CAIKDRDRVGAFF. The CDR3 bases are TGTGCCATTAAAGACAGGGATCGTGTCGGAGCTTTCTTT.

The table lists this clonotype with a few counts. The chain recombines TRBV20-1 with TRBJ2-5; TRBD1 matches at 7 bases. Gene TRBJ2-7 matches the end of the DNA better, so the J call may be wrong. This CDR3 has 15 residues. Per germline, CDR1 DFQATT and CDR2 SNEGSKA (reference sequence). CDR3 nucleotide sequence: TGCAGTGCTAGTGGGATCGGACAGGTCTCCTACGAGCAGTACTTC. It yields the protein CSASGIGQVSYEQYF.

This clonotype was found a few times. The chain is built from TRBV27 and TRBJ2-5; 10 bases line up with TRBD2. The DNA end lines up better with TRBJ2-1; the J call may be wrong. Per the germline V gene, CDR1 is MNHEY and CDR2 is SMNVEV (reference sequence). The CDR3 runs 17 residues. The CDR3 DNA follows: TGTGCCAGCAGCCAACCTCAAGCGGGAGGGATAAGGAATGAGCAGTTCTTC. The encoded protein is CASSQPQAGGIRNEQFF.

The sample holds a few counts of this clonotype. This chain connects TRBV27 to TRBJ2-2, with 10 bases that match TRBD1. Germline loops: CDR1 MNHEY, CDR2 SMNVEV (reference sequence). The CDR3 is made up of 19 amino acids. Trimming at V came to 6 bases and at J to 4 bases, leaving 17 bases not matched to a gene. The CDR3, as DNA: TGTGCCAGCAGCCTTAGGACAGGGGGAGCAGGTTGGGGCACCGGGGAGCTGTTTTTT. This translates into CASSLRTGGAGWGTGELFF.

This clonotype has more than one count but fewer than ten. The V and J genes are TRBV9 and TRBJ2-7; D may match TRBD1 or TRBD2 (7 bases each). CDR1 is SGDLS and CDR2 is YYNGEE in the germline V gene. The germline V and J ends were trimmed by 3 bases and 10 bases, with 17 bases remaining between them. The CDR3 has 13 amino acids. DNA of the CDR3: TGTGCCAGCAGCGCAGGGGGGGTCGGAGAACAGTACTTC. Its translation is CASSAGGVGEQYF.

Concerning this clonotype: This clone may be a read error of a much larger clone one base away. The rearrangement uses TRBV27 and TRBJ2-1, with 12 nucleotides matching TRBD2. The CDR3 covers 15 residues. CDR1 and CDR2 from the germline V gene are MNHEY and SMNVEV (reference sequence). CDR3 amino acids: CASSLSTSGSNEHFF. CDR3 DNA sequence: TGTGCCAGCAGTTTATCGACTAGCGGGAGCAATGAGCACTTCTTC.

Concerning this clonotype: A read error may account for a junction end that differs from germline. Here the CDR3 reads CASSHPSGRSDTQYF. The CDR3 DNA follows: TGTGCTAGCAGCCACCCTAGCGGGAGGTCAGATACGCAGTATTTT. The genes are TRBV7-9 and TRBJ2-3; 11 bases match TRBD2. The CDR3 is 15 residues long. Germline CDR1 and CDR2: SEHNR and FQNEAQ (reference sequence).

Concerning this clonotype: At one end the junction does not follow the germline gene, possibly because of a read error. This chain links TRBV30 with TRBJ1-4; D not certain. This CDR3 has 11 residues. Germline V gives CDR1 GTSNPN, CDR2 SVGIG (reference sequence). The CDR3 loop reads CAWSVGYLRLF. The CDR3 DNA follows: TGTGCCTGGAGTGTGGGTTATCTCCGGCTTTTT.

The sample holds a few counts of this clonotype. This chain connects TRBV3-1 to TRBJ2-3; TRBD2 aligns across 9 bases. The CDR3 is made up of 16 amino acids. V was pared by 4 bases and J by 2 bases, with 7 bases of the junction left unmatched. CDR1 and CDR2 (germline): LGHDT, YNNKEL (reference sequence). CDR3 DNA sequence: TGTGCCAGCAGCCTCCGTGCTAGCGGGGACACAGATACGCAGTATTTT. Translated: CASSLRASGDTDTQYF.

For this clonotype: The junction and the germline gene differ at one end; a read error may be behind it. Written as DNA, the CDR3 is TGTGTCAGCTCGCTTGGACAGGGCACAGATACGCAGTATTTT. Its translation: CVSSLGQGTDTQYF. The chain is built from TRBV18 and TRBJ2-3, with 7 bases that match TRBD1. The CDR3 has 14 amino acids. CDR1 and CDR2 from the germline V gene are KGHSH and LQKENI.

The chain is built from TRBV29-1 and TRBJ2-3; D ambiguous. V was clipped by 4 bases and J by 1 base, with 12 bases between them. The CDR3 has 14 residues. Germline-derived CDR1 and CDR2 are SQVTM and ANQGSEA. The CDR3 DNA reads TGCAGCGTTGTTAGGGTCTCTGGCACAGATACGCAGTATTTT. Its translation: CSVVRVSGTDTQYF.

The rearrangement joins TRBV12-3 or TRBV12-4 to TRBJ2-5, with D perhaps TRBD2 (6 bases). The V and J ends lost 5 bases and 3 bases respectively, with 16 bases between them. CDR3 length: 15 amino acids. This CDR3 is CASSRAGRLKETQYF. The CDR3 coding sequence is TGTGCCAGCAGTCGGGCGGGACGGCTAAAAGAGACCCAGTACTTC.

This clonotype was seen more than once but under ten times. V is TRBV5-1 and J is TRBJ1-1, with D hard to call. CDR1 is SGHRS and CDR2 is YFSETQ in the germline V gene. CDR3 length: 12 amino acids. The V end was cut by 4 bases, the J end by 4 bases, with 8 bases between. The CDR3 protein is CASSGESTEAFF. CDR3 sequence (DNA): TGCGCCAGCAGCGGGGAAAGCACTGAAGCTTTCTTT.

CDR3 coding DNA: TGCAGTGCTAGAGAGGTGGGAGGGTGCTGTGGCTACACCTTC. This codes for CSAREVGGCCGYTF. This sequence joins TRBV20-1 and TRBJ1-2, with D hard to call. CDR1 and CDR2 (germline): DFQATT, SNEGSKA (reference sequence). The CDR3 sequence is 14 residues long. The V end lost 0 bases, the J end lost 7 bases, and 15 bases lay between the germline ends.

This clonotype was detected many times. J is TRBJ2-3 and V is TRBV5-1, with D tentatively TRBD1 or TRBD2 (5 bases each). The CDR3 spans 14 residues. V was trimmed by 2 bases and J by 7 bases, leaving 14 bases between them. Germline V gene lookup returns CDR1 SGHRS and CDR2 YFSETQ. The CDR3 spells CASSLEGPPNTQYF. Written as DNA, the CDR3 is TGCGCCAGCAGCTTAGAGGGGCCCCCGAATACGCAGTATTTT.

CDR3 region: CSARDFEGRGISYEQYF. The CDR3 DNA reads TGCAGTGCTAGAGATTTTGAGGGGCGGGGGATCTCCTACGAGCAGTACTTC. The chain combines TRBV20-1 with TRBJ2-7; 7 nucleotides line up with TRBD2. CDR3 length: 17 residues. Germline values: CDR1 DFQATT, CDR2 SNEGSKA (reference sequence). V was pared by 0 bases and J by 0 bases, with 11 bases of the junction left unmatched.

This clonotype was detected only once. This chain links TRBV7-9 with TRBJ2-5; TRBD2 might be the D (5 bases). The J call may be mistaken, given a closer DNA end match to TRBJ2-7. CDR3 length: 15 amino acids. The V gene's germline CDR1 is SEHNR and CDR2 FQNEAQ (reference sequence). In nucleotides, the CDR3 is TGTGCCAGCAGCTTTAGTTTGGAGGCTACCTACGAGCAGTACTTC. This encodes CASSFSLEATYEQYF.

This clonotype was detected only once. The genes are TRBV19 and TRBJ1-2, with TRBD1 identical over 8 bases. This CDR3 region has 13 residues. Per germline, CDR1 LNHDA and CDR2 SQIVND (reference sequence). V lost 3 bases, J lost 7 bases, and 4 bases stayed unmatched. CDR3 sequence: CASSMTGEFGYTF. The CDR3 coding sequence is TGTGCCAGTAGTATGACAGGGGAGTTTGGCTACACCTTC.

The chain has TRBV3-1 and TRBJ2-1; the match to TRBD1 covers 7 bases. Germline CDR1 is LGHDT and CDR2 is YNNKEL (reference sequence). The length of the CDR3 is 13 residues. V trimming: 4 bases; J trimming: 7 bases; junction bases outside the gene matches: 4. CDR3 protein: CASSRGQQNEQFF. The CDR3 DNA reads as TGTGCCAGCAGCCGGGGACAGCAGAATGAGCAGTTCTTC.

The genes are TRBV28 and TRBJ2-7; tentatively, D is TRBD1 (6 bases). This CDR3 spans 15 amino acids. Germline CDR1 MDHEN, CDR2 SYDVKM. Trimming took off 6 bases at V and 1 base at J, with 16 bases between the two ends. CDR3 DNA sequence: TGTGCCAGCAGCATCCAGACAGGCGGGTCCTACGAGCAGTACTTC. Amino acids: CASSIQTGGSYEQYF.

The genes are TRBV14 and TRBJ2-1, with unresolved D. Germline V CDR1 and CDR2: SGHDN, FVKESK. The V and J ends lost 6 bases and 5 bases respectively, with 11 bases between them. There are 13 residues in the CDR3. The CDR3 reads CASRYSNHNEQFF. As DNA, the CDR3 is TGTGCCAGCAGGTACTCGAACCACAATGAGCAGTTCTTC.

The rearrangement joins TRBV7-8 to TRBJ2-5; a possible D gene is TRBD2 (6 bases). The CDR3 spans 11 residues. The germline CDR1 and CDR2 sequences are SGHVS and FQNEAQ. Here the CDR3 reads CAGGNKETQYF. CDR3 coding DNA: TGTGCTGGGGGGAACAAAGAGACCCAGTACTTC.

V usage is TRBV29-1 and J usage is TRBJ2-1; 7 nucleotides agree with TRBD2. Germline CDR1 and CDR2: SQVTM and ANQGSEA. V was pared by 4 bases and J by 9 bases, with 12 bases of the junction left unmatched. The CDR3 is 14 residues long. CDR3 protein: CSVGEGAVVVEQFF. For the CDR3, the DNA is TGCAGCGTTGGGGAGGGTGCCGTTGTGGTTGAGCAGTTCTTC.

The DNA of the CDR3 is TGTGCCAGCAGCCGACCAGGAATCTATGGCTACACCTTC. Translation gives CASSRPGIYGYTF. J is TRBJ1-2 and V is TRBV3-1; no clear D. The CDR3 contains 13 residues. The germline CDR1 and CDR2 sequences are LGHDT and YNNKEL (reference sequence). Trimming removed 4 bases from V and 4 bases from J, with 10 bases in between.

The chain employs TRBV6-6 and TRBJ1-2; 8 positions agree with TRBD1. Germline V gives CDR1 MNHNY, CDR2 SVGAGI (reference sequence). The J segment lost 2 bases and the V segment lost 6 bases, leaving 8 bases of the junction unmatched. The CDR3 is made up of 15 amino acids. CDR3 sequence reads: CASSGPDRGNYGYTF. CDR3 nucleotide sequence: TGTGCCAGCAGCGGACCCGACAGGGGAAACTATGGCTACACCTTC.

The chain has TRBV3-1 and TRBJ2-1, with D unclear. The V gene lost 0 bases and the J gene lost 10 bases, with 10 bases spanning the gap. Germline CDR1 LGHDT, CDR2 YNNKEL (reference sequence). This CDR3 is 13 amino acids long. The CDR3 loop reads CASSQDRVSEQFF. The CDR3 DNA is TGTGCCAGCAGCCAAGATCGAGTTAGCGAGCAGTTCTTC.